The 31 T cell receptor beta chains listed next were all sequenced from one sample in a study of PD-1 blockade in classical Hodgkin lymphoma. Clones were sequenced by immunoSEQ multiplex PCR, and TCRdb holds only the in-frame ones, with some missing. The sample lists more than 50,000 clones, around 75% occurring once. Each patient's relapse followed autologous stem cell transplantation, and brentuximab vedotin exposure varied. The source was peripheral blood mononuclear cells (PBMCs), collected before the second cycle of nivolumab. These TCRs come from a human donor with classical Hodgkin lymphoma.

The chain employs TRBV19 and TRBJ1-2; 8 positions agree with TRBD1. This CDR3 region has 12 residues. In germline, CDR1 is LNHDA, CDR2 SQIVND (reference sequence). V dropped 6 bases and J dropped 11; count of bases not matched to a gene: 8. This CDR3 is CASSPDRVGYTF. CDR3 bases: TGTGCCAGTAGCCCGGACAGGGTCGGGTACACCTTC.

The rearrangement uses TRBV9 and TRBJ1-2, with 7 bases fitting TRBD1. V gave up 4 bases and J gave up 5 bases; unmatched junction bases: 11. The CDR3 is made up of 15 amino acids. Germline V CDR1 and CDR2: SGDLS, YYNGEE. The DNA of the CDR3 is TGTGCCAGCAGCCCCCTCGGGACAGAAAGGTATGGCTACACCTTC. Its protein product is CASSPLGTERYGYTF.

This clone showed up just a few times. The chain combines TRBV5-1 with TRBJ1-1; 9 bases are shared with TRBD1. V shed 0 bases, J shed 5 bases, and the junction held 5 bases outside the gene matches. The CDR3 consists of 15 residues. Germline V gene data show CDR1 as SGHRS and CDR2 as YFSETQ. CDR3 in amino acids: CASSLDRGRWTEAFF. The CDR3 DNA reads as TGCGCCAGCAGCTTGGACAGGGGGCGGTGGACTGAAGCTTTCTTT.

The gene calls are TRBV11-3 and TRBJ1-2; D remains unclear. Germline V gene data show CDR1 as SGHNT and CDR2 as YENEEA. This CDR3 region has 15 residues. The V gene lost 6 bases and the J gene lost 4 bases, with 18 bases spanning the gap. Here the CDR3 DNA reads TGTGCCAGCAGTACGCGGCGCGGCAGAACCTATGGCTACACCTTC. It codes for CASSTRRGRTYGYTF.

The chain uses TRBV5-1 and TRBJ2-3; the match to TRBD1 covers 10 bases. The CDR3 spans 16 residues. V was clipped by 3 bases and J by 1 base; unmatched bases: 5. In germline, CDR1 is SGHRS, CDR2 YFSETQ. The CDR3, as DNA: TGCGCCAGCAGCTGGAGACAGGGGGCAGGCACAGATACGCAGTATTTT. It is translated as CASSWRQGAGTDTQYF.

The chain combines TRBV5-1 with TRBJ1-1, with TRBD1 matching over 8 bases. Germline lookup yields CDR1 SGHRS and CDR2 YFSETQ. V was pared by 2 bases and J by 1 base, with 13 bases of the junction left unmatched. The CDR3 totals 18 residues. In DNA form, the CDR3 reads TGCGCCAGCAGCTTTGGGTTTCCATACCAGGGGGCGAACACTGAAGCTTTCTTT. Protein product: CASSFGFPYQGANTEAFF.

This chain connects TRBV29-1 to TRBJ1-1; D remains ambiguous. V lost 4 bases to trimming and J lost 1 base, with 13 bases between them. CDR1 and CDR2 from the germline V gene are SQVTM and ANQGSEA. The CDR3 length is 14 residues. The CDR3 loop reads CSVADWAENTEAFF. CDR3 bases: TGCAGCGTTGCTGACTGGGCCGAGAACACTGAAGCTTTCTTT.

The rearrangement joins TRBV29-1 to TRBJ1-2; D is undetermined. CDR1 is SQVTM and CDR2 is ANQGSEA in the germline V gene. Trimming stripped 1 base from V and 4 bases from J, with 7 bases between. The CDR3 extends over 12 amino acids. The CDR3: CSVEGAVYGYTF. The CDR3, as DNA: TGCAGCGTTGAAGGGGCTGTCTATGGCTACACCTTC.

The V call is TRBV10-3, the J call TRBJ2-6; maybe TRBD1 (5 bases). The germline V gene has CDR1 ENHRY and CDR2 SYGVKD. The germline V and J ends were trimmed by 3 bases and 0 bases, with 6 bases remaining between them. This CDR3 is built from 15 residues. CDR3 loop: CAISEGASGANVLTF. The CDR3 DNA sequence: TGTGCCATCAGTGAAGGGGCCTCTGGGGCCAACGTCCTGACTTTC.

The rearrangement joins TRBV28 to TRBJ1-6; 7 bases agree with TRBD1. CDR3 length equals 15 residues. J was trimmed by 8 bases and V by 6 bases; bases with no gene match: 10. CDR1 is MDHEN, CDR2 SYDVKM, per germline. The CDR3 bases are TGTGCCAGCAGCTTGAGGGACAGAGATCATTCACCCCTCCACTTT. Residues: CASSLRDRDHSPLHF.

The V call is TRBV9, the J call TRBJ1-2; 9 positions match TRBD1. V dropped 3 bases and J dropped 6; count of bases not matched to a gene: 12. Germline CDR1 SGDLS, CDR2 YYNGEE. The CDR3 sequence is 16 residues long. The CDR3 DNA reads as TGTGCCAGCAGCGCTGGGGCCGGGACAGGGCGGAATGGCTACACCTTC. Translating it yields CASSAGAGTGRNGYTF.

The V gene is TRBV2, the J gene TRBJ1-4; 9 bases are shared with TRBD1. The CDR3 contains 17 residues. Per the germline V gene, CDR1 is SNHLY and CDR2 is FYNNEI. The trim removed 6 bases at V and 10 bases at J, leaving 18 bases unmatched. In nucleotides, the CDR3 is TGTGCCAGCAGACGCTCCACAGGGGGCGGAGGTATGGGAAAACTGTTTTTT. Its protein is CASRRSTGGGGMGKLFF.

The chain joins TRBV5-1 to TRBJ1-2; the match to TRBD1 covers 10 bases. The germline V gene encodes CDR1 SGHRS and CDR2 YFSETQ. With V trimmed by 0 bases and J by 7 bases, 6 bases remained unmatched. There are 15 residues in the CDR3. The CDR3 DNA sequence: TGCGCCAGCAGCTTGGACCCGACAGGGGGCGGTGGCTACACCTTC. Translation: CASSLDPTGGGGYTF.

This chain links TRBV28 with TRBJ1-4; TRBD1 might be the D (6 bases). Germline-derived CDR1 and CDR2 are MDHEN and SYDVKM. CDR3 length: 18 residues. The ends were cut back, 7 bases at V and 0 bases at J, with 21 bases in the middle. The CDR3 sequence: CASKLGANVRTTNEKLFF. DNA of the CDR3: TGTGCCAGCAAGCTGGGGGCTAATGTGAGGACAACTAATGAAAAACTGTTTTTT.

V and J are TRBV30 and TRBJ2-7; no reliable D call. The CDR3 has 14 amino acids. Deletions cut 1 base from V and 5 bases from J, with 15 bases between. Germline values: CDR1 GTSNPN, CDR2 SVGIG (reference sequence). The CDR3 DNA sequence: TGTGCCTGGAGTGAAGGCTCTCCGCCCCACGAGCAGTACTTC. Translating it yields CAWSEGSPPHEQYF.

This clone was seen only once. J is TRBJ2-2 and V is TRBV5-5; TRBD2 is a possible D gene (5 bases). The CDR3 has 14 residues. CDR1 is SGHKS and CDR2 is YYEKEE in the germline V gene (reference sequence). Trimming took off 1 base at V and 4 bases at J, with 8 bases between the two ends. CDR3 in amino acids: CASSLIGITGELFF. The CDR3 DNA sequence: TGTGCCAGCAGCTTGATCGGGATCACCGGGGAGCTGTTTTTT. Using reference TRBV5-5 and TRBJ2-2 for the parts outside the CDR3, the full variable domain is DAGVTQSPTHLIKTRGQQVTLRCSPISGHKSVSWYQQVLGQGPQFIFQYYEKEERGRGNFPDRFSARQFPNYSSELNVNALLLGDSALYLCASSLIGITGELFFGEGSRLTVL.

In DNA form, the CDR3 reads TGCGCCAGCAGCCAAGTTAGGACAGGGGATACAGATACGCAGTATTTT. Protein product: CASSQVRTGDTDTQYF. The rearrangement links TRBV4-1 to TRBJ2-3, with 9 bases aligning to TRBD1. CDR3 size: 16 residues. Losses at the gene ends were 1 base for V and 3 bases for J; bases not matched to a gene: 5. Germline CDR1 and CDR2: MGHRA and YSYEKL.

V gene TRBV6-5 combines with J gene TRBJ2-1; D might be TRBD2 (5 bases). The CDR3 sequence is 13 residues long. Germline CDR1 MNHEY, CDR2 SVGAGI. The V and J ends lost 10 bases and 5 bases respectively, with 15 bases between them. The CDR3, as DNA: TGTGCCACCCATCGGAGCGGAGACAATGAGCAGTTCTTC. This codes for CATHRSGDNEQFF.

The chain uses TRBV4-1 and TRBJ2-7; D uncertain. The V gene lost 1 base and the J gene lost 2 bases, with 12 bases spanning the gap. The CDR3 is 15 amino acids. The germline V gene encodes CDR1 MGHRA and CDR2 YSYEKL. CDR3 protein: CASSQALQATYEQYF. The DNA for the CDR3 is TGCGCCAGCAGCCAAGCCCTGCAGGCTACCTACGAGCAGTACTTC.

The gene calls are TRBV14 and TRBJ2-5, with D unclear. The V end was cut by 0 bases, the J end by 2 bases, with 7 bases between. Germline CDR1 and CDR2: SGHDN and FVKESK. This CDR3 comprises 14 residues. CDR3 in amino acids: CASSQEPSQETQYF. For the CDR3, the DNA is TGTGCCAGCAGCCAAGAACCCTCACAAGAGACCCAGTACTTC. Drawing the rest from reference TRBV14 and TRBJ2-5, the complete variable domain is EAGVTQFPSHSVIEKGQTVTLRCDPISGHDNLYWYRRVMGKEIKFLLHFVKESKQDESGMPNNRFLAERTGGTYSTLKVQPAELEDSGVYFCASSQEPSQETQYFGPGTRLLVL.

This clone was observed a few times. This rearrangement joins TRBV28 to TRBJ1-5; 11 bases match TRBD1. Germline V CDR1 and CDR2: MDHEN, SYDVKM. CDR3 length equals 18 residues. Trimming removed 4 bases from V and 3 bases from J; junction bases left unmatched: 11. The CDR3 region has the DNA TGTGCCAGCAGTTCAAGTCCGGGACAGGGGGACAACAATCAGCCCCAGCATTTT. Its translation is CASSSSPGQGDNNQPQHF.

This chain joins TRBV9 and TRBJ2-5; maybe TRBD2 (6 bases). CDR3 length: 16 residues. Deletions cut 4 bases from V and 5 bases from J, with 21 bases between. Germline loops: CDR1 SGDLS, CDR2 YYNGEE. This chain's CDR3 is CASSFFPGVPLETQYF. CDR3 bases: TGTGCCAGCAGCTTTTTTCCGGGGGTGCCGTTGGAGACCCAGTACTTC.

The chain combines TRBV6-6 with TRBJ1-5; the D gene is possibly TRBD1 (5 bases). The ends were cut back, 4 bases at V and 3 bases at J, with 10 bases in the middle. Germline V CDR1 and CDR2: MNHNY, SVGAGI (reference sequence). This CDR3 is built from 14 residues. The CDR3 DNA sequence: TGTGCCAGCAGTTTGACAGTATACAATCAGCCCCAGCATTTT. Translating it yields CASSLTVYNQPQHF.

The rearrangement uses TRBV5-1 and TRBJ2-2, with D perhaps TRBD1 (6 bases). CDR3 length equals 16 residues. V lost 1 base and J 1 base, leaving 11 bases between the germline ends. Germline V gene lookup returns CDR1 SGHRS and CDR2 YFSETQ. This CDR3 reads CASSLMPTGNTGELFF. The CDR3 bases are TGCGCCAGCAGCTTGATGCCGACAGGGAACACCGGGGAGCTGTTTTTT.

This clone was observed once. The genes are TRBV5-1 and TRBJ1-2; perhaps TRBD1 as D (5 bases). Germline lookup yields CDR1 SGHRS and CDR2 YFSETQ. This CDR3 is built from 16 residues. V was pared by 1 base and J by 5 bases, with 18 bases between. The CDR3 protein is CASSLNSDSSRYGYTF. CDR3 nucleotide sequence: TGCGCCAGCAGCTTGAATTCTGACAGTTCCAGGTATGGCTACACCTTC.

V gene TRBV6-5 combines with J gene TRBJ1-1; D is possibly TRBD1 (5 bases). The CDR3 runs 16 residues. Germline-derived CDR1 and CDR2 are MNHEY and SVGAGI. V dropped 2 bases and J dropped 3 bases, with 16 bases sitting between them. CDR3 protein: CASSYNPREPDTEAFF. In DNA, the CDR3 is TGTGCCAGCAGTTACAACCCCAGGGAACCGGACACTGAAGCTTTCTTT.

CDR3 protein: CASSKAGGGFSGNTIYF. DNA of the CDR3: TGTGCCAGCAGCAAAGCCGGGGGGGGGTTTTCTGGAAACACCATATATTTT. This sequence joins TRBV21-1 and TRBJ1-3. TRBV21-1 is assigned pseudogene status. The CDR3 has 17 amino acids.

The CDR3 nucleotides read TGTGCCAGCAGTCCCCTCTCCGGGCTAGCGGTGACAGATACGCAGTATTTT. Amino acid sequence: CASSPLSGLAVTDTQYF. The chain combines TRBV27 with TRBJ2-3; 7 bases agree with TRBD2. Germline lookup yields CDR1 MNHEY and CDR2 SMNVEV (reference sequence). Trimming cost V 5 bases and J 3 bases; bases outside gene matches: 14. The CDR3 consists of 17 residues.

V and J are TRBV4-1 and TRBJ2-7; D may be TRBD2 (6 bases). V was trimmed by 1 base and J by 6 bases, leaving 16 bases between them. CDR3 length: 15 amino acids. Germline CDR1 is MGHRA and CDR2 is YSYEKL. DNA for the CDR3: TGCGCCAGCAGCCAAGCCGGGACTTCGTCTGGCGAGCAGTACTTC. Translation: CASSQAGTSSGEQYF.

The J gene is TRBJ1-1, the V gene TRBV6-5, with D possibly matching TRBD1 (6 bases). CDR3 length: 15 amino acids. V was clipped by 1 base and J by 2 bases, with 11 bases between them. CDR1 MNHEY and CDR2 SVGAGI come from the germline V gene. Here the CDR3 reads CASSYLGHFNTEAFF. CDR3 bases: TGTGCCAGCAGTTACTTGGGACATTTTAACACTGAAGCTTTCTTT.

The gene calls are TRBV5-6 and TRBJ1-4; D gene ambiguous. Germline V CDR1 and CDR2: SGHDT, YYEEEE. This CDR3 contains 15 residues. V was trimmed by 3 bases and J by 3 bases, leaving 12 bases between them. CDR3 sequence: CASSSGGFSNEKLFF. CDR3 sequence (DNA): TGTGCCAGCAGCTCGGGTGGGTTTTCTAATGAAAAACTGTTTTTT.